These T cell receptor beta chains were read from a single sample in a study of blood T cell repertoires in COVID-19. Generated by immunoSEQ multiplex PCR, the TCRdb table keeps only in-frame clones and is missing some. The profile shows about 410,000 clones, approximately 90% of them singletons. Sequencing was done on a sample of peripheral blood. All receptors derive from a woman between 25 and 40 years old with active or convalescent COVID-19. The CDR3 runs from the conserved cysteine through the conserved F or W. A D gene is named only where the DNA matches it firmly. A row's size may be missing; if present it is once, few, many or a size class.

NA	NA	TRBV18	TRBJ1-5	TGTGCCAGCTCATCCAGTGAGGGAGGGACCCAGCATTTT	CASSSSEGGTQHF
TRBD1	NA	TRBV5-5	TRBJ1-1	TGTGCCAGCAGCAAACAGGGGTACACTGAAGCTTTCTTT	CASSKQGYTEAFF
TRBD2	NA	TRBV7-8	TRBJ2-5	TGTGCCAGCAGCTCTCCCCTGAGATTAGCGGGGGAGACCCAGTACTTC	CASSSPLRLAGETQYF
TRBD2	NA	TRBV4-2	TRBJ2-3	TGTGCCAGCAGCCAAGAGAAGGTAGCGGGAGATACGCAGTATTTT	CASSQEKVAGDTQYF
TRBD1	NA	TRBV10-2	TRBJ1-5	TGCGCCAGCAGGGGGGGACAGGGGAGCAAACAGCCCCAGCATTTT	CASRGGQGSKQPQHF
TRBD1	NA	TRBV5-8	TRBJ2-4	TGTGCCAGCAGCTCAACCGGGACAGGGTTTAACATTCAGTACTTC	CASSSTGTGFNIQYF
TRBD1	NA	TRBV5-1	TRBJ2-7	TGCGCCAGCAGCTTGGGACAGGGGCCCTACGAGCAGTACTTC	CASSLGQGPYEQYF
TRBD2	NA	TRBV10-3	TRBJ2-4	TGTGCCATCAGTGCCGACCGACTAGCGGGAGCGAACATTCAGTACTTC	CAISADRLAGANIQYF
NA	NA	TRBV4-1	TRBJ1-2	TGCGCCAGCAGCCAAGATCAGGGTTTCTATGGCTACACCTTC	CASSQDQGFYGYTF
NA	NA	TRBV30	TRBJ1-4	TGTGCCTGGAGTCCGGGGACTAATGAAAAACTGTTTTTT	CAWSPGTNEKLFF
NA	NA	TRBV18	TRBJ2-7	TGTGCCAGCTCACCAAGACTAAACACCTACGAGCAGTACTTC	CASSPRLNTYEQYF
TRBD1	NA	TRBV2	TRBJ1-2	TGTGCCAGCAGTGAAAGACAGGGGGCTGGCGGCTACACCTTC	CASSERQGAGGYTF
NA	once	TRBV30	TRBJ2-7	TGTGCCTGGAGTGAGGGACTTTACTCCTACGAGCAGTACTTC	CAWSEGLYSYEQYF
NA	NA	TRBV28	TRBJ2-1	TGTGCCAGCAGTTTAGCGGGATATTCGCAGTTCTTC	CASSLAGYSQFF
TRBD2	NA	TRBV27	TRBJ2-3	TGTGCCAGCAGTTCCTACCGTGCGGGAGGGCGCACAGATACGCAGTATTTT	CASSSYRAGGRTDTQYF
NA	once	TRBV4-2	TRBJ1-1	TGTGCCAGCAGCTACTCATATGGTGAAGCTTTCTTT	CASSYSYGEAFF
NA	NA	TRBV7-9	TRBJ1-3	TGTGCCAGCAGCTCACTCGAGGCACTTAAATCCTCTGGAAACACCATATATTTT	CASSSLEALKSSGNTIYF
NA	NA	TRBV5-4	TRBJ1-1	TGTGCCAGCACCCAGACAGCTGGGGCAACTGAAGCTTTCTTT	CASTQTAGATEAFF
TRBD1	NA	TRBV19	TRBJ1-1	TGTGCCAGTAGTGGGGGGACAGGGCCCATGAACACTGAAGCTTTCTTT	CASSGGTGPMNTEAFF
TRBD1	NA	TRBV6-1	TRBJ1-2	TGTGCCAGCAGTGAGACGACAGGGGGTTATGATGGCTACACCTTC	CASSETTGGYDGYTF
NA	once	TRBV7-9	TRBJ1-2	TGTGCCAGCAGCTTAGAACGGGTACTCAAATCGGATTCTAACTATGGCTACACCTTC	CASSLERVLKSDSNYGYTF
NA	NA	TRBV5-6	TRBJ2-1	TGTGCCAGCAGGGACTTGCGGAATGAGCAGTTCTTC	CASRDLRNEQFF
TRBD1	NA	TRBV2	TRBJ1-1	TGTGCCAGCACCCTAAACGGACAGGGGAGCACTGAAGCTTTCTTT	CASTLNGQGSTEAFF
NA	once	TRBV2	TRBJ1-2	TGTGCCAGCAGACCCGACACGGACTACTATGGCTACACCTTC	CASRPDTDYYGYTF
NA	once	TRBV18	TRBJ1-5	TGTGCCAGCTCAACAGCTTCCAATCAGCCCCAGCATTTT	CASSTASNQPQHF
NA	NA	TRBV10-2	TRBJ2-2	TGCGCCAGCACCACCCAGGGACACCCAAACACCGGGGAGCTGTTTTTT	CASTTQGHPNTGELFF
NA	NA	TRBV5-5	TRBJ2-1	TGTGCCAGCAGCTACCGGGAATCGTTAGGTGAGCAGTTCTTC	CASSYRESLGEQFF
TRBD1	NA	TRBV12-5	TRBJ2-1	TGTGCTAGTGGTTTGGTACGGGCAGGGGGCTACAATGAGCAGTTCTTC	CASGLVRAGGYNEQFF
NA	NA	TRBV10-3	TRBJ1-1	TGTGCCATCAGGCAGGGGTTCATGAACACTGAAGCTTTCTTT	CAIRQGFMNTEAFF
NA	NA	TRBV27	TRBJ1-1	TGTGCCAGCAGTCCCCAGGGGTGGCAGATGAACACTGAAGCTTTCTTT	CASSPQGWQMNTEAFF
NA	NA	TRBV27	TRBJ2-7	TGTGCCAGCAGTTTATCCCGGGGGACTGACTACGAGCAGTACTTC	CASSLSRGTDYEQYF
TRBD1	NA	TRBV11-1	TRBJ2-1	TGTGCCAGCAGCCCAGACAGGGAAACCTACAATGAGCAGTTCTTC	CASSPDRETYNEQFF
TRBD1	once	TRBV18	TRBJ1-4	TGTGCCAGCTCACCCACCCAGGGGGGCACAGGGAATGAAAAACTGTTTTTT	CASSPTQGGTGNEKLFF
NA	NA	TRBV13	TRBJ1-5	TGTGCCAGCAGCTTATCGTTAGTACGGGGCAATCAGCCCCAGCATTTT	CASSLSLVRGNQPQHF
NA	once	TRBV19	TRBJ1-1	TGTGCCAGTAGTTACCGAGGCCCCAAGAACACTGAAGCTTTCTTT	CASSYRGPKNTEAFF
NA	NA	TRBV28	TRBJ1-1	TGTGCCAGCAGTCTCACCCACGGGGTCACTGAAGCTTTCTTT	CASSLTHGVTEAFF
NA	NA	TRBV10-3	TRBJ1-3	TGTGCCATCAGTGAGGGAAGCCCAGCCGGAGTCTCTGGAAACACCATATATTTT	CAISEGSPAGVSGNTIYF
TRBD2	NA	TRBV5-1	TRBJ2-1	TGCGCCAGCAGCCCCGCTAGCGGGGTGTACAATGAGCAGTTCTTC	CASSPASGVYNEQFF
NA	NA	TRBV6-5	TRBJ1-4	TGTGCCAGCGGCAGGATCAGGGGAGGGGATGAAAAACTGTTTTTT	CASGRIRGGDEKLFF
TRBD2	NA	TRBV11-3	TRBJ2-2	TGTGCCAGCAGCTTAGGTAGCGGGAGTGCCGGGGAGCTGTTTTTT	CASSLGSGSAGELFF
NA	NA	TRBV5-1	TRBJ2-7	TGCGCCAGCAGCTTGGCCTCACAGGTGTCGGGCGAGCAGTACTTC	CASSLASQVSGEQYF
TRBD2	NA	TRBV27	TRBJ2-7	TGTGCCAGCAGTCCTGGGACTAGCGGGTACGAGCAGTACTTC	CASSPGTSGYEQYF
TRBD1	NA	TRBV3-1/TRBV3-2	TRBJ2-7	TGTGCCAGCAGCCCTGGACAGGGGAACTCCTACGAGCAGTACTTC	CASSPGQGNSYEQYF
NA	NA	TRBV28	TRBJ2-1	TGTGCCAGCAGGGTCACAAACAATGAGCAGTTCTTC	CASRVTNNEQFF
NA	NA	TRBV11-3	TRBJ2-7	TGTGCCAGCAGCTCGGACAGTTACTCCTACGAGCAGTACTTC	CASSSDSYSYEQYF
NA	NA	TRBV2	TRBJ1-1	TGTGCCAGCACCAGCACCCAACCTGCGGGGAGGACTGAAGCTTTCTTT	CASTSTQPAGRTEAFF
TRBD2	NA	TRBV3-1/TRBV3-2	TRBJ2-7	TGTGCCAGCAGCCAAGCCGGACTAGCCAACGAGCAGTACTTC	CASSQAGLANEQYF
NA	NA	TRBV4-1	TRBJ1-2	TGCGCCAGCAGCCAAGATGGGGCGGGGTTCTCCTATGGCTACACCTTC	CASSQDGAGFSYGYTF
NA	NA	TRBV9	TRBJ2-5	TGTGCCAGCAGCGCGGGACTTTTCCTGGAGACCCAGTACTTC	CASSAGLFLETQYF
NA	NA	TRBV2	TRBJ2-5	TGTGCCAGCAGAACCAGGTCAGATTTGCAAGAGACCCAGTACTTC	CASRTRSDLQETQYF
TRBD2	NA	TRBV9	TRBJ2-5	TGTGCCAGCAGCGTAGGGGGTAGCGGGGTACAAGAGACCCAGTACTTC	CASSVGGSGVQETQYF
NA	NA	TRBV6-5	TRBJ1-1	TGTGCCAGCCTACCCTGGAGCAGTTTAGGTACTGAAGCTTTCTTT	CASLPWSSLGTEAFF